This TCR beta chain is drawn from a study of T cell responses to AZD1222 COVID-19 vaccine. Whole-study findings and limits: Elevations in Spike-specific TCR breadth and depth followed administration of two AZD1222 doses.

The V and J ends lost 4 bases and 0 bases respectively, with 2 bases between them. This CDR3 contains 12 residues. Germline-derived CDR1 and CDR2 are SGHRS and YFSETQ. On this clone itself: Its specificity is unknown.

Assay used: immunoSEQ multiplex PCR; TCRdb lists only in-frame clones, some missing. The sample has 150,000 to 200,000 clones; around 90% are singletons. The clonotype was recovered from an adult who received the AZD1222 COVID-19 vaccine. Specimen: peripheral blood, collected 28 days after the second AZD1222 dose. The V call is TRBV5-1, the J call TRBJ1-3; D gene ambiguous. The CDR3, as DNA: TGCGCCAGCAGCGACTCTGGAAACACCATATATTTT. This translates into CASSDSGNTIYF.